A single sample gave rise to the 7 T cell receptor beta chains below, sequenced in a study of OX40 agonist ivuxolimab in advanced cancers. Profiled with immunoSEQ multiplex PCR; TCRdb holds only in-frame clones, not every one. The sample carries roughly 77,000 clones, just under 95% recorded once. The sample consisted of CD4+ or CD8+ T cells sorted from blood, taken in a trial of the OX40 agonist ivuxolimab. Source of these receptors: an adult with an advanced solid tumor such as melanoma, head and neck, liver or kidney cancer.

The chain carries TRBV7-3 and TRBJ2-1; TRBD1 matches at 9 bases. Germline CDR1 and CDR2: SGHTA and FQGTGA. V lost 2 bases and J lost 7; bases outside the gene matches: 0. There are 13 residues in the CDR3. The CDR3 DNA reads TGTGCCAGCAGCTTAGGGACAGGGAATGAGCAGTTCTTC. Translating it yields CASSLGTGNEQFF. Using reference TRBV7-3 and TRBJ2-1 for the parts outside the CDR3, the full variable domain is GAGVSQTPSNKVTEKGKYVELRCDPISGHTALYWYRQSLGQGPEFLIYFQGTGAADDSGLPNDRFFAVRPEGSVSTLKIQRTERGDSAVYLCASSLGTGNEQFFGPGTRLTVL.

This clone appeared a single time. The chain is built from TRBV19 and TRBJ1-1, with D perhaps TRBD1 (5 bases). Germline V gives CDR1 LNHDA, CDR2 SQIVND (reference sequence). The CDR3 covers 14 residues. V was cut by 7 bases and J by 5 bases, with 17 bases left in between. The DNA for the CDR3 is TGTGCCAGTAAGGGCCGTGGGGGGAGGACTGAAGCTTTCTTT. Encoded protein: CASKGRGGRTEAFF. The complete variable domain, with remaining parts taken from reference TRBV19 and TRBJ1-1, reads DGGITQSPKYLFRKEGQNVTLSCEQNLNHDAMYWYRQDPGQGLRLIYYSQIVNDFQKGDIAEGYSVSREKKESFPLTVTSAQKNPTAFYLCASKGRGGRTEAFFGQGTRLTVV.

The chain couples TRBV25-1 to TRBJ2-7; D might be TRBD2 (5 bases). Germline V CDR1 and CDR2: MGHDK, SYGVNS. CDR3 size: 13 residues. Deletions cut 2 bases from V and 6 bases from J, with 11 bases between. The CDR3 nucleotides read TGTGCCAGCAGTGAACGAGGGAATGGCGAGCAGTACTTC. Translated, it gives CASSERGNGEQYF.

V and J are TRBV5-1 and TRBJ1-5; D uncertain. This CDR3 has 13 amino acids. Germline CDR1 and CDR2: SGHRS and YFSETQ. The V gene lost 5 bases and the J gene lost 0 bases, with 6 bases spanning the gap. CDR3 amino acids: CASSLYSNQPQHF. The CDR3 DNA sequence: TGCGCCAGCAGTCTCTATAGCAATCAGCCCCAGCATTTT.

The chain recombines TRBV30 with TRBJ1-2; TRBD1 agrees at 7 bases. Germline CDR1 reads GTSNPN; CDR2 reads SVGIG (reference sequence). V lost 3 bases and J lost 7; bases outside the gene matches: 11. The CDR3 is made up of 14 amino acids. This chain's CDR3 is CAWRPGQYLPGYTF. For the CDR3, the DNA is TGTGCCTGGAGACCGGGACAGTACTTACCTGGCTACACCTTC.

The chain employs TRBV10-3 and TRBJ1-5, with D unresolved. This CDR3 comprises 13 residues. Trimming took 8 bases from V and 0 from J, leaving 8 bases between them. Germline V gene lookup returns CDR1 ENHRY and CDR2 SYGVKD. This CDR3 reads CAIQDGSNQPQHF. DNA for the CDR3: TGTGCCATCCAGGACGGTAGCAATCAGCCCCAGCATTTT.

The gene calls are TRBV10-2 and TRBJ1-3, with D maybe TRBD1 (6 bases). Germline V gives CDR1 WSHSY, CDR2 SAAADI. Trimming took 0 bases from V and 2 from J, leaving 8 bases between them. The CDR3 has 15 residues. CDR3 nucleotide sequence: TGCGCCAGCAGTGAGTCAGGGGGTACTGGAAACACCATATATTTT. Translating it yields CASSESGGTGNTIYF.